The rows below give T cell receptor beta chains drawn from one sample of a study of blood T cell repertoires in COVID-19. Assay: immunoSEQ multiplex PCR; the TCRdb copy retains only in-frame clones and omits some. The sample consists of roughly 79,000 clones, approximately 82% of them appearing once. Sequencing input: peripheral blood. The receptors shown here come from a human donor in a cohort sampled during active COVID-19. The CDR3 runs from the conserved cysteine through the conserved F or W. Fields, in order: clone size, J gene, D gene, V gene, CDR3 protein, CDR3 DNA. D genes are given only for firm matches. Clone size is stated in some rows and not others, as once, few, many or a class when expanded.

>.|TRBJ1-2|TRBD1|TRBV2
CASSETGQGAAGYTF
TGTGCCAGCAGTGAAACGGGACAGGGGGCGGCTGGCTACACCTTC
>.|TRBJ2-2|.|TRBV13
CASSPPVGAGELFF
TGTGCCAGCAGCCCTCCGGTGGGCGCCGGGGAGCTGTTTTTT
>.|TRBJ2-3|.|TRBV24-1
CATSDQTATTDTQYF
TGTGCCACCAGTGACCAGACAGCGACCACCGATACGCAGTATTTT
>.|TRBJ2-3|TRBD2|TRBV11-2
CASSFPSGGPDTQYF
TGTGCCAGCAGCTTTCCTAGCGGGGGGCCAGATACGCAGTATTTT
>.|TRBJ2-7|TRBD1|TRBV29-1
CSAYDRDEQYF
TGCAGCGCCTACGACAGGGACGAGCAGTACTTC
>.|TRBJ1-4|TRBD1|TRBV27
CASSLEVPGQGAQKEKLFF
TGTGCCAGCAGTTTAGAGGTTCCAGGACAGGGGGCGCAAAAAGAAAAACTGTTTTTT
>.|TRBJ1-5|.|TRBV6-1
CASSETQYNQPQHF
TGTGCCAGCAGTGAAACACAGTACAATCAGCCCCAGCATTTT
>.|TRBJ1-1|TRBD1|TRBV5-4
CASSPGQGNTEAFF
TGTGCCAGCAGTCCGGGACAGGGGAACACTGAAGCTTTCTTT
>.|TRBJ1-2|TRBD1|TRBV7-2
CASKPPGTDTTGYTF
TGTGCCAGCAAACCCCCTGGGACAGATACAACTGGCTACACCTTC
>.|TRBJ1-6|.|TRBV27
CASSLWDTDNSPLHF
TGTGCCAGCAGTTTATGGGACACAGATAATTCACCCCTCCACTTT
>.|TRBJ2-7|TRBD2|TRBV12-3/TRBV12-4
CASSPRGAYEQYF
TGTGCCAGCAGCCCCCGGGGGGCCTACGAGCAGTACTTC
>.|TRBJ2-3|.|TRBV7-9
CASSLVRQTSTDTQYF
TGTGCCAGCAGCTTAGTACGACAAACTAGCACAGATACGCAGTATTTT
>.|TRBJ2-5|.|TRBV3-1/TRBV3-2
CASSQVNQGETQYF
TGTGCCAGCAGCCAAGTCAACCAGGGGGAGACCCAGTACTTC
>.|TRBJ1-2|TRBD1|TRBV27
CASSLAGQGARYGYTF
TGTGCCAGCAGTTTAGCCGGGCAGGGGGCTCGTTATGGCTACACCTTC
>.|TRBJ2-3|TRBD2|TRBV7-2
CASSLPRSRRGGSTDTQYF
TGTGCCAGCAGCTTACCCCGCTCTAGGCGGGGGGGGAGCACAGATACGCAGTATTTT
>.|TRBJ2-6|.|TRBV7-9
CATDTSSGANVLTF
TGTGCCACCGACACGAGCTCTGGGGCCAACGTCCTGACTTTC
>.|TRBJ2-3|TRBD2|TRBV3-1/TRBV3-2
CASSPRTSGALTDTQYF
TGTGCCAGCAGCCCGAGGACTAGCGGGGCCTTAACAGATACGCAGTATTTT
>.|TRBJ1-4|TRBD1|TRBV4-1
CASSHNPSTGNEKLFF
TGCGCCAGCAGCCATAACCCTTCGACAGGGAATGAAAAACTGTTTTTT
>.|TRBJ1-1|TRBD1|TRBV5-6
CASSFPDRASNTEAFF
TGTGCCAGCAGCTTCCCGGACAGGGCCAGTAACACTGAAGCTTTCTTT
>few|TRBJ2-7|.|TRBV12-3/TRBV12-4
CASGGRYEQYF
TGTGCCAGTGGCGGGCGCTACGAGCAGTACTTC
>.|TRBJ1-4|.|TRBV5-1
CASSRGANEKLFF
TGCGCCAGCAGCAGAGGAGCTAATGAAAAACTGTTTTTT
>.|TRBJ2-3|.|TRBV6-2/TRBV6-3
CASSYGRYTDTQYF
TGTGCCAGCAGTTACGGCAGGTACACAGATACGCAGTATTTT
>few|TRBJ1-2|TRBD1|TRBV6-5
CASSKTGGDGYTF
TGTGCCAGCAGTAAGACAGGGGGTGATGGCTACACCTTC
>once|TRBJ1-2|.|TRBV19
CASSMGSANYGYTF
TGTGCCAGTAGTATGGGCAGTGCCAACTATGGCTACACCTTC